A single sample gave rise to the 24 T cell receptor beta chains below, sequenced in a study of long-term antiretroviral therapy in people with HIV. This was the immunoSEQ v3.0 assay at survey level. The protocol was immunoSEQ multiplex PCR, while the TCRdb copy is restricted to in-frame clones and leaves out a portion. The sample carries 20,000 to 25,000 clones, less than 85% recorded once. This specimen consisted of unsorted PBMCs, obtained 2.9 years after starting antiretroviral therapy. The receptor source for this set is a woman aged 25 to 39 with HIV.

The chain carries TRBV2 and TRBJ2-3, with 14 bases matching TRBD2. Per the germline V gene, CDR1 is SNHLY and CDR2 is FYNNEI. CDR3 length: 17 amino acids. V shed 5 bases and J 0 bases; nucleotides not matched to a gene: 4. CDR3 loop: CASSRWTSGGSTDTQYF. In nucleotides, the CDR3 is TGTGCCAGCAGTAGATGGACTAGCGGGGGGAGCACAGATACGCAGTATTTT.

This clone was detected only once. The chain employs TRBV12-5 and TRBJ1-3, with 7 bases aligning to TRBD1. Looked up from germline, CDR1 is LGHNT and CDR2 is FRNRAP. Trimming removed 7 bases from V and 2 bases from J; junction bases left unmatched: 5. This CDR3 is 14 amino acids long. The CDR3 sequence is CASVLTGAGNTIYF. CDR3 in DNA: TGTGCTAGTGTCCTCACAGGGGCTGGAAACACCATATATTTT.

This clone was counted a few times. The chain employs TRBV6-1 and TRBJ1-1; D unresolved. Germline V gene data show CDR1 as MNHNS and CDR2 as SASEGT. CDR3 length: 13 amino acids. V was clipped by 4 bases and J by 4 bases, with 10 bases between them. The CDR3 region is CASSGYRSTEAFF. CDR3 DNA: TGTGCCAGCAGTGGGTATAGGTCCACTGAAGCTTTCTTT.

This sequence joins TRBV7-3 and TRBJ2-5; D call uncertain. The CDR3 is 14 amino acids. The V gene's germline CDR1 is SGHTA and CDR2 FQGTGA. Trimming stripped 0 bases from V and 1 base from J, with 6 bases between. The CDR3 bases are TGTGCCAGCAGCTTAACGTCCGGCCAAGAGACCCAGTACTTC. This sequence encodes CASSLTSGQETQYF. Drawing the rest from reference TRBV7-3 and TRBJ2-5, the complete variable domain is GAGVSQTPSNKVTEKGKYVELRCDPISGHTALYWYRQSLGQGPEFLIYFQGTGAADDSGLPNDRFFAVRPEGSVSTLKIQRTERGDSAVYLCASSLTSGQETQYFGPGTRLLVL.

The chain links TRBV6-6 to TRBJ2-7; the D gene could be TRBD1 or TRBD2 (5 bases each). V dropped 6 bases and J dropped 1 base, with 13 bases sitting between them. Germline V gene sequence: CDR1 MNHNY, CDR2 SVGAGI (reference sequence). The CDR3 runs to 14 residues. The CDR3 DNA reads as TGTGCCAGCAGCACCGGGACCGAATCCTACGAGCAGTACTTC. Its translation: CASSTGTESYEQYF.

The chain employs TRBV7-9 and TRBJ1-2, with D perhaps matching TRBD1 (5 bases). The CDR3 covers 16 residues. V lost 1 base and J lost 8, with 20 bases in between. Germline V gene data show CDR1 as SEHNR and CDR2 as FQNEAQ (reference sequence). CDR3 protein: CASSLGSGTSLGGYTF. CDR3 in DNA: TGTGCCAGCAGCTTAGGATCGGGGACGTCTTTAGGGGGCTACACCTTC.

The rearrangement links TRBV6-1 to TRBJ2-7; TRBD1 aligns across 7 bases. This CDR3 has 15 amino acids. Trimming cost V 4 bases and J 2 bases; bases outside gene matches: 8. Germline CDR1 and CDR2: MNHNS and SASEGT. The CDR3 region is CASSAMPGQPYEQYF. Here the CDR3 DNA reads TGTGCCAGCAGTGCTATGCCGGGACAGCCCTACGAGCAGTACTTC.

This chain connects TRBV11-2 to TRBJ2-5; D could derive from TRBD1 or TRBD2 (5 bases each). The CDR3 is made up of 14 amino acids. The V end was cut by 7 bases, the J end by 8 bases, with 20 bases between. Germline V gene data show CDR1 as SGHAT and CDR2 as FQNNGV. The CDR3 DNA follows: TGTGCCAGCACCCAAGGGTTGGGACCGGGAACCCAGTACTTC. This gives the protein CASTQGLGPGTQYF.

J is TRBJ1-1 and V is TRBV9; 10 bases are a match to TRBD1. CDR1 SGDLS and CDR2 YYNGEE come from the germline V gene. The ends lost 4 bases at V and 5 bases at J; junction bases unmatched: 2. This CDR3 spans 13 amino acids. The CDR3 region has the DNA TGTGCCAGCAGCACGGACAGGGGGACTGAAGCTTTCTTT. Amino acids: CASSTDRGTEAFF.

This clone was observed a few times. The CDR3 DNA sequence: TGTGCCAGCAGCTTAGGACCGACAGATTACGAGCAGTACGTC. Protein sequence: CASSLGPTDYEQYV. This chain links TRBV11-1 with TRBJ2-7, with a possible D match to TRBD1 (5 bases). The length of the CDR3 is 14 residues. Between the trimmed V and J ends, which lost 1 base and 4 bases, there was a span of 11 bases. Germline CDR1 reads SGHAT; CDR2 reads FQDESV (reference sequence).

The chain uses TRBV5-4 and TRBJ1-1, with a possible D match to TRBD1 (6 bases). CDR3 size: 14 residues. Germline values: CDR1 SGHNT, CDR2 YYREEE (reference sequence). Between the trimmed V and J ends, which lost 0 bases and 6 bases, there was a span of 12 bases. Written as DNA, the CDR3 is TGTGCCAGCAGCTTGGAAGGACAGAGGGCTGAAGCTTTCTTT. Translated: CASSLEGQRAEAFF.

This clone was detected a few times. The rearrangement joins TRBV7-2 to TRBJ1-6; no clear D. The CDR3 has 13 residues. Trimming pared 1 base from V and 11 bases from J, leaving 9 bases between. Germline V CDR1 and CDR2: SGHTA, FQGNSA. The CDR3: CASSLDLRPPLHF. CDR3 nucleotides: TGTGCCAGCAGCTTAGATTTAAGACCACCCCTCCACTTT.

For this clone: A junction end diverges from the germline sequence, so it may reflect a read error. This sequence joins TRBV2 and TRBJ1-6, with TRBD1 identical over 9 bases. The CDR3 runs to 19 residues. Germline CDR1 and CDR2: SNHLY and FYNNEI. The DNA of the CDR3 is TGTGCCAGCAGTGAAGCGGGTCCGGGACAGGGAATTGGCGATTCGCCCCTCCACTTT. It encodes CASSEAGPGQGIGDSPLHF.

CDR3 nucleotides: TGTGCCAGCAGAAGATCGGGACAGCCATCCTACAATGAGCAGTTCTTC. It translates to CASRRSGQPSYNEQFF. The chain couples TRBV6-6 to TRBJ2-1; 7 bases fit TRBD1. The ends lost 6 bases at V and 1 base at J; junction bases unmatched: 9. The CDR3 is made up of 16 amino acids. Germline V gives CDR1 MNHNY, CDR2 SVGAGI (reference sequence).

The count of this clone is one. The chain carries TRBV4-1 and TRBJ2-5; D could derive from TRBD1 or TRBD2 (7 bases each). The CDR3 is 16 residues long. The germline V gene encodes CDR1 MGHRA and CDR2 YSYEKL. V was cut by 0 bases and J by 5 bases, with 16 bases left in between. The CDR3 loop reads CASSQDLGRGGETQYF. The DNA of the CDR3 is TGCGCCAGCAGCCAAGATTTGGGCAGGGGGGGGGAGACCCAGTACTTC.

The chain is built from TRBV13 and TRBJ2-3, with 7 nucleotides matching TRBD2. This CDR3 has 13 residues. Unmatched junction bases numbered 6, after V lost 10 bases and J lost 2 bases. CDR1 and CDR2 (germline): PRHDT, FYEKMQ (reference sequence). The CDR3 bases are TGTGCCACCTCCCTAGCGGCCACAGATACGCAGTATTTT. It specifies CATSLAATDTQYF.

The chain joins TRBV9 to TRBJ2-5; D uncertain. Trimming stripped 0 bases from V and 4 bases from J, with 4 bases between. Germline V gives CDR1 SGDLS, CDR2 YYNGEE. CDR3 size: 12 residues. The CDR3 DNA reads as TGTGCCAGCAGCGTAGGTGGAGAGACCCAGTACTTC. Its translation is CASSVGGETQYF.

The chain couples TRBV6-1 to TRBJ2-7; 13 bases fit TRBD2. The CDR3 runs to 16 residues. V trimming: 2 bases; J trimming: 5 bases; junction bases outside the gene matches: 6. Germline values: CDR1 MNHNS, CDR2 SASEGT. The CDR3 region is CASSERGLAGPNEQYF. DNA for the CDR3: TGTGCCAGCAGTGAACGGGGACTAGCGGGGCCCAACGAGCAGTACTTC.

The chain combines TRBV2 with TRBJ1-1; D is ambiguous. CDR3 size: 12 residues. The V gene lost 8 bases and the J gene lost 2 bases, with 9 bases spanning the gap. The germline gives CDR1 SNHLY, CDR2 FYNNEI. The CDR3 nucleotides read TGTGCCAGCCCGACGGTAAACACTGAAGCTTTCTTT. Translating gives CASPTVNTEAFF.

The chain carries TRBV6-5 and TRBJ2-7, with a weak D call TRBD1 (6 bases). The CDR3 runs 12 residues. V was pared by 6 bases and J by 7 bases, with 13 bases between. CDR1 and CDR2 from the germline V gene are MNHEY and SVGAGI. Here the CDR3 reads CASRQGLWEQYF. CDR3 DNA sequence: TGTGCCAGCAGACAGGGCCTTTGGGAGCAGTACTTC.

This sequence joins TRBV9 and TRBJ2-2; D may be TRBD1 or TRBD2 (6 bases each). V lost 1 base and J 2 bases, leaving 15 bases between the germline ends. The germline V gene encodes CDR1 SGDLS and CDR2 YYNGEE. The CDR3 covers 17 residues. In nucleotides, the CDR3 is TGTGCCAGCAGCGTACCCGTGGAGGGGGTTAACACCGGGGAGCTGTTTTTT. Encoded protein: CASSVPVEGVNTGELFF.

This clone showed up just once. This sequence joins TRBV6-5 and TRBJ2-1; D not certain. Germline values: CDR1 MNHEY, CDR2 SVGAGI. This CDR3 is built from 15 residues. Trimming took 2 bases from V and 3 from J, leaving 11 bases between them. The CDR3 region is CASSYGQNHYNEQFF. The DNA of the CDR3 is TGTGCCAGCAGTTACGGGCAAAACCACTACAATGAGCAGTTCTTC.

This clone came up a few times. This chain uses TRBV6-1 with TRBJ1-5; 8 bases map to TRBD1. CDR3 length equals 15 residues. The germline V gene encodes CDR1 MNHNS and CDR2 SASEGT. Trimming cost V 5 bases and J 1 base; bases outside gene matches: 4. CDR3 region: CASSTDRGSNQPQHF. As DNA, the CDR3 is TGTGCCAGCAGTACAGACAGGGGCAGCAATCAGCCCCAGCATTTT.

The chain combines TRBV29-1 with TRBJ1-2, with a tentative D call TRBD1 (6 bases). Germline V gene lookup returns CDR1 SQVTM and CDR2 ANQGSEA. V lost 4 bases, J lost 6 bases, and 12 bases lay in between. The CDR3 sequence is 12 residues long. The DNA of the CDR3 is TGCAGCGTTGGCAGGGGCAGGGATGGCTACACCTTC. Amino acids: CSVGRGRDGYTF.